The 22 T cell receptor beta chains below come from one sample, sequenced in a study of T cells after yellow fever vaccination. TCRdb redid the calling of the 5' RACE reads with MiXCR, one entry per CDR3 protein. The table lists approximately 580,000 distinct CDR3 sequences, around 16% of them singletons. Source: PBMCs, taken 4 to 5 days after the first yellow fever vaccination. The source of these receptors is a man between 18 and 29 years old who received the YFV17D yellow fever vaccine.

This clonotype was detected a few times. The CDR3 loop is CSVLQGVRTEAFF. CDR3 in DNA: TGCAGTGTCCTACAGGGGGTTCGCACTGAAGCTTTCTTT. The V and J genes are TRBV20-1 and TRBJ1-1; 8 positions match TRBD1. Looked up from germline, CDR1 is DFQATT and CDR2 is SNEGSKA (reference sequence). The CDR3 spans 13 residues. J gave up 4 bases and V 7 bases, and 8 bases lay outside the gene matches.

The chain employs TRBV5-4 and TRBJ2-6; TRBD1 matches at 9 bases. The germline CDR1 and CDR2 sequences are SGHNT and YYREEE (reference sequence). J lost 4 bases, V lost 4 bases, and 9 bases had no gene match. This CDR3 is 17 amino acids long. CDR3 DNA sequence: TGTGCCAGCAGCCTCGGACAGGGGTCGGGCGGGGCCAACGTCCTGACTTTC. Protein: CASSLGQGSGGANVLTF.

This chain's CDR3 is CSARFGGGQETQYF. Written as DNA, the CDR3 is TGCAGTGCTAGATTTGGGGGAGGGCAAGAGACCCAGTACTTC. The chain links TRBV20-1 to TRBJ2-5, with 7 bases identical to TRBD2. This CDR3 is 14 amino acids long. J was trimmed by 2 bases and V by 2 bases; bases with no gene match: 5. The germline gives CDR1 DFQATT, CDR2 SNEGSKA (reference sequence).

The chain uses TRBV5-1 and TRBJ2-2; D may be TRBD1 or TRBD2 (5 bases each). V lost 3 bases, J lost 5 bases, and 8 bases lay in between. The CDR3 has 13 amino acids. Looked up from germline, CDR1 is SGHRS and CDR2 is YFSETQ. Here the CDR3 reads CASSSGTTGELFF. The CDR3 region has the DNA TGCGCCAGCAGCTCTGGGACGACCGGGGAGCTGTTTTTT. Supplemented by reference TRBV5-1 and TRBJ2-2, the full variable domain reads KAGVTQTPRYLIKTRGQQVTLSCSPISGHRSVSWYQQTPGQGLQFLFEYFSETQRNKGNFPGRFSGRQFSNSRSEMNVSTLELGDSALYLCASSSGTTGELFFGEGSRLTVL.

The V gene is TRBV5-4, the J gene TRBJ2-5, with D hard to call. Trimming removed 0 bases at V and 8 bases at J, with 14 bases between. The CDR3 totals 14 residues. Per germline, CDR1 SGHNT and CDR2 YYREEE (reference sequence). The CDR3 here is CASSLVDPVETQYF. DNA of the CDR3: TGTGCCAGCAGCTTGGTTGACCCGGTTGAAACCCAGTACTTC.

The sample holds a few counts of this clonotype. This chain links TRBV12-3 or TRBV12-4 with TRBJ2-7; the match to TRBD1 covers 8 bases. With V trimmed by 4 bases and J by 3 bases, 8 bases remained unmatched. The CDR3 is 15 amino acids. CDR3 loop: CASSYTGGPLYEQYF. In nucleotides, the CDR3 is TGTGCCAGCAGTTACACAGGGGGGCCCCTCTACGAGCAGTACTTC.

This clonotype occurred a few times. The chain has TRBV7-3 and TRBJ2-3; no reliable D call. The V gene's germline CDR1 is SGHTA and CDR2 FQGTGA. The CDR3 has 13 amino acids. V lost 4 bases, J lost 5 bases, and 10 bases lay in between. The CDR3 region has the DNA TGTGCCAGCAGCTCCTATGCCGGAGATACGCAGTATTTT. Protein: CASSSYAGDTQYF.

The CDR3, as DNA: TGTGCCAGCAGCTTCTTAGCCAAAAACATTCAGTACTTC. It is translated as CASSFLAKNIQYF. V and J are TRBV11-2 and TRBJ2-4, with no clear D. This CDR3 region has 13 residues. Germline values: CDR1 SGHAT, CDR2 FQNNGV. V was shortened by 3 bases and J by 0 bases, with 3 bases between the two germline ends.

Concerning this clonotype itself: A much larger clone differs from this one at a single base, so this may be a read error. The chain links TRBV3-1 to TRBJ1-1, with 10 bases lining up with TRBD1. The germline CDR1 and CDR2 sequences are LGHDT and YNNKEL (reference sequence). This CDR3 has 15 amino acids. The CDR3 nucleotides are TGTGCCAGCAGCCAACCGGGACAGGGGAGCCTCGGGGCTCTCTTT. Translated: CASSQPGQGSLGALF.

This clonotype was detected a few times. DNA of the CDR3: TGCGCCAGCAGCTTTTTAGCGGGGGGAATATCCTACGAGCAGTACTTC. Amino acids: CASSFLAGGISYEQYF. V gene TRBV5-1 combines with J gene TRBJ2-7; 10 nucleotides match TRBD2. CDR1 and CDR2 from the germline V gene are SGHRS and YFSETQ. This CDR3 spans 16 amino acids. The V segment lost 2 bases and the J segment 1 base; nucleotides outside the gene matches: 6.

This clonotype was observed many times. The chain joins TRBV12-3 or TRBV12-4 to TRBJ2-3, with TRBD2 matching 9 bases. V trimming: 5 bases; J trimming: 7 bases; junction bases outside the gene matches: 13. There are 16 residues in the CDR3. The CDR3 DNA reads as TGTGCCAGCAGTCCGCTAGCGGGGCAAACGACATATACGCAGTATTTT. Encoded protein: CASSPLAGQTTYTQYF.

This clonotype has a handful of counts. The chain uses TRBV3-1 and TRBJ2-5; a possible D gene is TRBD2 (6 bases). The length of the CDR3 is 14 residues. The V gene lost 4 bases and the J gene lost 4 bases, with 13 bases spanning the gap. Germline V gives CDR1 LGHDT, CDR2 YNNKEL (reference sequence). CDR3 amino acids: CASSPWGEPETQYF. The DNA of the CDR3 is TGTGCCAGCAGCCCGTGGGGGGAACCAGAGACCCAGTACTTC.

This clonotype was found a few times. The chain couples TRBV2 to TRBJ1-2, with D possibly being TRBD1 (6 bases). The CDR3 length is 12 residues. The V gene's germline CDR1 is SNHLY and CDR2 FYNNEI. The V gene lost 7 bases and the J gene lost 8 bases, with 14 bases spanning the gap. The CDR3 coding sequence is TGTGCCAGCAAGGGACACCACAAAGGCTACACCTTC. Its protein is CASKGHHKGYTF.

Notes on this clonotype: The CDR3 carries no conserved terminal phenylalanine or tryptophan, so it likely arises from a read error. V is TRBV12-3 or TRBV12-4 and J is TRBJ1-1; D remains unclear. The CDR3 totals 15 residues. V was pared by 0 bases and J by 1 base, with 9 bases between. The CDR3: CASSLAWTRNTEAFL. For the CDR3, the DNA is TGTGCCAGCAGTTTAGCCTGGACGAGGAACACTGAAGCTTTCTTA.

This clonotype was recorded a few times. V gene TRBV4-2 combines with J gene TRBJ2-3; tentatively, D is TRBD2 (6 bases). Trimming removed 0 bases at V and 1 base at J, with 8 bases between. Germline V gene data show CDR1 as LGHNA and CDR2 as YNFKEQ. This CDR3 comprises 15 residues. CDR3 DNA sequence: TGTGCCAGCAGCCAAGATACGGGGGGCACAGATACGCAGTATTTT. Its protein is CASSQDTGGTDTQYF.

This clonotype was seen more than once but under ten times. The chain recombines TRBV5-1 with TRBJ1-1; TRBD1 aligns across 9 bases. CDR3 size: 14 residues. The ends lost 5 bases at V and 5 bases at J; junction bases unmatched: 7. Germline-derived CDR1 and CDR2 are SGHRS and YFSETQ. As DNA, the CDR3 is TGCGCCAGCAGATCTACAGGGGGCGCGACTGAAGCTTTCTTT. Amino acid sequence: CASRSTGGATEAFF.

The table lists this clonotype with a few counts. J is TRBJ2-5 and V is TRBV10-3; 11 nucleotides agree with TRBD2. V shed 1 base, J shed 5 bases, and the junction held 3 bases outside the gene matches. Per germline, CDR1 ENHRY and CDR2 SYGVKD. The CDR3 length is 15 residues. CDR3 bases: TGTGCCATCAGTGAGTTAGCGGGGGGGCTCGAGACCCAGTACTTC. Amino acid sequence: CAISELAGGLETQYF.

The table lists this clonotype with a few counts. CDR3 protein: CASSLRGEHVAGDPYEQYV. As DNA, the CDR3 is TGTGCCAGCAGCTTAAGGGGGGAGCATGTAGCGGGGGACCCCTACGAGCAGTACGTC. The genes are TRBV7-3 and TRBJ2-7; 9 bases are shared with TRBD2. The CDR3 is made up of 19 amino acids. Germline V gene sequence: CDR1 SGHTA, CDR2 FQGTGA. V was pared by 1 base and J by 2 bases, with 15 bases of the junction left unmatched.

This clonotype was seen a handful of times. The rearrangement uses TRBV28 and TRBJ2-5; D unclear. Trimming stripped 7 bases from V and 5 bases from J, with 14 bases between. The CDR3 loop spans 13 amino acids. CDR1 and CDR2 (germline): MDHEN, SYDVKM. CDR3 protein: CASTLRNGETQYF. The CDR3 DNA sequence: TGTGCCAGCACTCTAAGAAATGGGGAGACCCAGTACTTC.

The sample holds a few counts of this clonotype. This chain connects TRBV5-1 to TRBJ1-1, with D tentatively TRBD1 (6 bases). V was trimmed by 4 bases and J by 1 base, leaving 14 bases between them. This CDR3 spans 15 amino acids. The germline V gene has CDR1 SGHRS and CDR2 YFSETQ. The chain's CDR3 is CASSPTGTPNTEAFF. CDR3 DNA sequence: TGCGCCAGCAGCCCTACCGGGACACCGAACACTGAAGCTTTCTTT.

This chain uses TRBV5-4 with TRBJ1-1, with 8 bases matching TRBD1. V was pared by 4 bases and J by 5 bases, with 7 bases of the junction left unmatched. Germline CDR1 SGHNT, CDR2 YYREEE (reference sequence). This CDR3 comprises 14 residues. CDR3 bases: TGTGCCAGCAGCCCGACAGGGGCGGGTACTGAAGCTTTCTTT. This codes for CASSPTGAGTEAFF.

This clonotype was detected many times. CDR3 amino acids: CASSQEGRNGEQYF. The CDR3 bases are TGTGCCAGCAGCCAAGAGGGGCGGAATGGCGAGCAGTACTTC. The chain uses TRBV4-2 and TRBJ2-7, with TRBD1 as a possible D gene (5 bases). Per the germline V gene, CDR1 is LGHNA and CDR2 is YNFKEQ. V lost 0 bases, J lost 6 bases, and 12 bases lay in between. This CDR3 has 14 residues.